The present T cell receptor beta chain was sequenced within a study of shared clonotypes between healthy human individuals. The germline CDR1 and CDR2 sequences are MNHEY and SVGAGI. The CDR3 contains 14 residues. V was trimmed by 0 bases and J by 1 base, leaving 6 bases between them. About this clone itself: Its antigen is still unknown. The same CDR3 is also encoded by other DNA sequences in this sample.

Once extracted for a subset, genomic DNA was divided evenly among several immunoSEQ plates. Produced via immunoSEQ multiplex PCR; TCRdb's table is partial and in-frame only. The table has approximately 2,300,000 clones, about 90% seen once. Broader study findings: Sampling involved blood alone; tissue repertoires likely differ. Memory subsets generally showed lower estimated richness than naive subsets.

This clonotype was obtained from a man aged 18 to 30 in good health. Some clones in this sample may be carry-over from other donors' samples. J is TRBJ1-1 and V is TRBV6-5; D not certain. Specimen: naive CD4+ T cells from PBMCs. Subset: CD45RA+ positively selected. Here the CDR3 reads CASSYSAGNTEAFF. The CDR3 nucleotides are TGTGCCAGCAGTTACTCGGCAGGGAACACTGAAGCTTTCTTT.